These 5 T cell receptor beta chains were sequenced from one sample in a study of regulatory T cells in long-lasting Graves disease. Documented time point: newly diagnosed GD, antithyroid drugs for less than 3 months. Scientists built the TCR library using RNA that was extracted from PBMCs. The TCR beta library used iRepertoire HTBI primers with Arm-PCR amplification of CDR3. One entry per CDR3 protein, called by TCRdb with MiXCR from the multiplex PCR reads. The sample contains 450,000 to 600,000 distinct CDR3 sequences, around 15% of which appear only once. The sample also formed part of further work on T cells in Graves' hyperthyroidism and ophthalmopathy.

The sequencing here drew on peripheral blood mononuclear cells (PBMCs), taken at new diagnosis, from a patient treated with antithyroid drugs. All receptors derive from a man aged 35 to 55 with Graves disease.

The chain combines TRBV10-3 with TRBJ1-4; D call uncertain. The V end lost 3 bases, the J end lost 5 bases, and 10 bases lay between the germline ends. The length of the CDR3 is 14 residues. In germline, CDR1 is ENHRY, CDR2 SYGVKD. The CDR3 loop reads CAISDGYKNEKLFF. The CDR3 DNA follows: TGTGCCATCAGTGATGGTTATAAAAATGAAAAACTGTTTTTT.

As to this clonotype: A read error may account for a junction end that differs from germline. The chain couples TRBV19 to TRBJ2-2; tentative D call: TRBD2 (6 bases). This CDR3 is built from 13 residues. CDR1 LNHDA and CDR2 SQIVND come from the germline V gene (reference sequence). The DNA of the CDR3 is TGTGCCAGTAGTATCCAGTCGTACGGGGGGCTGTTTTTT. It translates to CASSIQSYGGLFF.

In its sample, this clonotype was seen many times. V and J are TRBV28 and TRBJ2-7; D is ambiguous. CDR3 length: 13 residues. In germline, CDR1 is MDHEN, CDR2 SYDVKM. Deletions cut 5 bases from V and 0 bases from J, with 8 bases between. CDR3 nucleotide sequence: TGTGCCAGCAGTGGTTCGACCTCCTACGAGCAGTACTTC. It codes for CASSGSTSYEQYF.

This clonotype has just a few counts. This sequence joins TRBV5-8 and TRBJ2-2; TRBD2 is a possible D gene (5 bases). The length of the CDR3 is 13 residues. Per the germline V gene, CDR1 is SGHTS and CDR2 is YDEGEE. Between the trimmed V and J ends, which lost 6 bases and 4 bases, there was a span of 10 bases. For the CDR3, the DNA is TGTGCCAGCAAGTCCCGGGGCACCGGGGAGCTGTTTTTT. It specifies CASKSRGTGELFF.

This clonotype was observed a few times. This sequence joins TRBV5-1 and TRBJ2-3, with D possibly matching TRBD2 (6 bases). Trimming took 5 bases from V and 1 from J, leaving 11 bases between them. Germline V gene sequence: CDR1 SGHRS, CDR2 YFSETQ. This CDR3 has 14 amino acids. The CDR3: CASRGVAGTDTQYF. Written as DNA, the CDR3 is TGCGCCAGCAGAGGGGTAGCGGGCACAGATACGCAGTATTTT.